The 9 T cell receptor beta chains listed next were all sequenced from one sample in a study of beta chain features in type 1 diabetes. Expressed TCRB transcripts got sequenced, as all isolated RNA was reverse transcribed. Data came from immunoSEQ multiplex PCR; TCRdb stores just in-frame clones and leaves some out. The repertoire holds about 19,000 clones, with 45% to 50% as singletons. The sample comprised stem cell memory CD4+ T cells from blood. Receptors were obtained from a man aged 18 to 30 in good health.

This chain joins TRBV28 and TRBJ2-7; tentatively, D is TRBD2 (5 bases). CDR3 length: 15 amino acids. CDR1 is MDHEN, CDR2 SYDVKM, per germline. V dropped 1 base and J dropped 4 bases, with 14 bases sitting between them. Here the CDR3 DNA reads TGTGCCAGCAGTTTATTTGTCAGAGGGAAATACGAGCAGTACTTC. It translates to CASSLFVRGKYEQYF.

A few counts support this clone. The chain recombines TRBV9 with TRBJ1-2; 7 positions agree with TRBD1. Per the germline V gene, CDR1 is SGDLS and CDR2 is YYNGEE. The CDR3 spans 14 residues. V dropped 3 bases and J dropped 4; count of bases not matched to a gene: 6. The DNA of the CDR3 is TGTGCCAGCAGCGCTCCACAGGGGCCCTATGGCTACACCTTC. Residues: CASSAPQGPYGYTF.

The rearrangement joins TRBV7-2 to TRBJ2-7, with 10 positions matching TRBD1. The germline CDR1 and CDR2 sequences are SGHTA and FQGNSA. The CDR3 has 15 amino acids. V lost 6 bases and J lost 1; bases outside the gene matches: 6. The CDR3 protein is CASRPDRGRSYEQYF. The CDR3 nucleotides are TGTGCCAGCAGACCCGACAGGGGGCGATCCTACGAGCAGTACTTC.

This clone has just a few counts. The CDR3 region has the DNA TGCGCCAGCAGCTCCCCCGGGACAGGGCTTGTCTATGGCTACACCTTC. This codes for CASSSPGTGLVYGYTF. V is TRBV5-1 and J is TRBJ1-2; 9 bases line up with TRBD1. The CDR3 has 16 residues. Trimming took 3 bases from V and 4 from J; bases not matched to a gene: 10. In germline, CDR1 is SGHRS, CDR2 YFSETQ.

J is TRBJ2-3 and V is TRBV28, with no clear D. Per germline, CDR1 MDHEN and CDR2 SYDVKM. The germline V and J ends were trimmed by 6 bases and 3 bases, with 19 bases remaining between them. This CDR3 comprises 16 residues. CDR3 amino acids: CASRPLQVGLTDTQYF. The DNA of the CDR3 is TGTGCCAGCAGGCCACTACAAGTGGGTTTAACAGATACGCAGTATTTT. The full variable domain, rest sourced from reference TRBV28 and TRBJ2-3, is DVKVTQSSRYLVKRTGEKVFLECVQDMDHENMFWYRQDPGLGLRLIYFSYDVKMKEKGDIPEGYSVSREKKERFSLILESASTNQTSMYLCASRPLQVGLTDTQYFGPGTRLTVL.

The chain carries TRBV19 and TRBJ2-7; 10 bases fit TRBD1. Germline-derived CDR1 and CDR2 are LNHDA and SQIVND (reference sequence). Trimming removed 3 bases from V and 7 bases from J; junction bases left unmatched: 15. CDR3 length: 17 residues. CDR3 amino acids: CASSIDGTGASRREQYF. CDR3 nucleotides: TGTGCCAGTAGTATCGATGGGACAGGGGCCTCCCGGAGGGAGCAGTACTTC.

The V and J genes are TRBV15 and TRBJ2-3; the match to TRBD2 covers 7 bases. The CDR3 is made up of 17 amino acids. The V segment lost 7 bases and the J segment 1 base; nucleotides outside the gene matches: 14. In germline, CDR1 is LNHNV, CDR2 YYDKDF (reference sequence). CDR3 protein: CATTSGPAGPRTDTQYF. The CDR3, as DNA: TGTGCCACCACCTCAGGCCCAGCGGGACCACGCACAGATACGCAGTATTTT.

This chain joins TRBV25-1 and TRBJ2-1; tentative D call: TRBD2 (6 bases). The CDR3 sequence is 13 residues long. Trimming took off 2 bases at V and 9 bases at J, with 11 bases between the two ends. CDR1 is MGHDK, CDR2 SYGVNS, per germline. The DNA of the CDR3 is TGTGCCAGCAGTGAAAAACGGGAGACTGAGCAGTTCTTC. Translation: CASSEKRETEQFF.

The chain is built from TRBV27 and TRBJ2-7; 8 nucleotides match TRBD1. Trimming cost V 3 bases and J 3 bases; bases outside gene matches: 4. The CDR3 spans 14 residues. CDR1 and CDR2 (germline): MNHEY, SMNVEV (reference sequence). CDR3 protein: CASSFWDRIYEQYF. The CDR3 bases are TGTGCCAGCAGTTTCTGGGACAGGATCTACGAGCAGTACTTC.